A selection of T cell receptor beta chains follows, all from one sample in a study of T cell repertoires in cytomegalovirus infection. Each CDR3 protein is one row after TCRdb ran MiXCR on the reads. The sample records 600,000 to 800,000 distinct CDR3 sequences, around 24% being singletons. Sequencing input: CD8+ T cells from PBMCs. These receptors all come from a human donor in good health (CMV status not recorded). Some clones in this sample may be carry-over from other donors' samples. CDR3s include the opening cysteine and the closing phenylalanine or tryptophan. A D gene is named only where the DNA matches it firmly. Size is omitted from some rows. Given values are once, few, many or a class for expanded clones.

v_gene: TRBV7-7; j_gene: TRBJ2-1; d_gene: NA; abundance: many; CDR3nt: TGTGCTAGCAGCTTTCAGGGTGGGGAGCAGTTCTTC; CDR3aa: CASSFQGGEQFF
v_gene: TRBV7-3; j_gene: TRBJ2-3; d_gene: TRBD2; abundance: many; CDR3nt: TGTGCCAGCAGCTCTAGCGGGGGGGCCGCAGATACGCAGTATTTT; CDR3aa: CASSSSGGAADTQYF
v_gene: TRBV7-6; j_gene: TRBJ2-1; d_gene: NA; abundance: many; CDR3nt: TGTGCCAGCAGCTCGACGGGGAGTATCCCCTACAATGAGCAGTTCTTC; CDR3aa: CASSSTGSIPYNEQFF
v_gene: TRBV29-1; j_gene: TRBJ2-1; d_gene: NA; abundance: NA; CDR3nt: TGCAGCGCCCGTGGTTCGGGGGTTGAGCAGTTCTTC; CDR3aa: CSARGSGVEQFF
v_gene: TRBV27; j_gene: TRBJ2-3; d_gene: NA; abundance: NA; CDR3nt: TGTGCCAGCACCAAGGGTGATTCGGCTAGCACAGATACGCAGTATTTT; CDR3aa: CASTKGDSASTDTQYF
v_gene: TRBV15; j_gene: TRBJ1-1; d_gene: NA; abundance: NA; CDR3nt: TGTGCCACCAGCAGAGACGGGGTCACTGAAGCTTTCTTT; CDR3aa: CATSRDGVTEAFF
v_gene: TRBV28; j_gene: TRBJ2-1; d_gene: NA; abundance: NA; CDR3nt: TGTGCCAGCAGTTTTGACGGCCAGCACACACATCTAGCTTCCTACAATGAGCAGTTCTTC; CDR3aa: CASSFDGQHTHLASYNEQFF
v_gene: TRBV2; j_gene: TRBJ1-2; d_gene: NA; abundance: NA; CDR3nt: TGTGCCAGCTGGTCGTTTCGGACGGATGCTAACTATGGCTACACCTTC; CDR3aa: CASWSFRTDANYGYTF
v_gene: TRBV7-3; j_gene: TRBJ2-2; d_gene: NA; abundance: few; CDR3nt: TGTGCCAGCAGCTTACGTGGGGCGAGCACCGGGGAGCTGTTTTTT; CDR3aa: CASSLRGASTGELFF
v_gene: TRBV12-5; j_gene: TRBJ2-1; d_gene: TRBD2; abundance: NA; CDR3nt: TGTGCTAGTGGTTTGGTACCGGGACTAGCGGTCCCCAATGAGCAGTTCTTC; CDR3aa: CASGLVPGLAVPNEQFF
v_gene: TRBV6-2/TRBV6-3; j_gene: TRBJ1-2; d_gene: NA; abundance: many; CDR3nt: TGTGCCAGCAGTTACTCGTTCGGGCCCCGGAGGGGCTATGGCTACACCTTC; CDR3aa: CASSYSFGPRRGYGYTF
v_gene: TRBV18; j_gene: TRBJ2-1; d_gene: TRBD2; abundance: NA; CDR3nt: TGTGCCAGCTCACCTGGGACTAGCGGGGACTACAATGAGCAGTTCTTC; CDR3aa: CASSPGTSGDYNEQFF
v_gene: TRBV4-3; j_gene: TRBJ2-3; d_gene: NA; abundance: many; CDR3nt: TGCGCCAGCAGCCAAGATTCGCAGGACCCAGATACGCAGTATTTT; CDR3aa: CASSQDSQDPDTQYF
v_gene: TRBV28; j_gene: TRBJ1-1; d_gene: TRBD1; abundance: NA; CDR3nt: TGTGCCAGCAGTCAACCTCGGACAGGGACGAGCACTGAAGCTTTCTTT; CDR3aa: CASSQPRTGTSTEAFF
v_gene: TRBV10-2; j_gene: TRBJ2-1; d_gene: NA; abundance: NA; CDR3nt: TGCGCCAGCAGGGGGCCAGGGAGAGTGCAGTTCTTC; CDR3aa: CASRGPGRVQFF
v_gene: TRBV6-2/TRBV6-3; j_gene: TRBJ2-1; d_gene: NA; abundance: NA; CDR3nt: TGTGCCAGCAGCCCCTCGTTAAGGGGGGCGATCATGAATGAGCAGTTCTTC; CDR3aa: CASSPSLRGAIMNEQFF
v_gene: TRBV27; j_gene: TRBJ2-3; d_gene: NA; abundance: NA; CDR3nt: TGTGCCAGCAGTCTCCTGGGGGGGGGCGTGGATACGCAGTATTTT; CDR3aa: CASSLLGGGVDTQYF
v_gene: TRBV27; j_gene: TRBJ2-1; d_gene: NA; abundance: once; CDR3nt: TGTGCCAGCAGTGGTGTGTGGGCCGCTCGGGGGAGTGAGCAGTTCTTC; CDR3aa: CASSGVWAARGSEQFF
v_gene: TRBV9; j_gene: TRBJ1-1; d_gene: NA; abundance: NA; CDR3nt: TGTGCCAGCAGCCCAAAAGGCACTGAAGCTTTCTTT; CDR3aa: CASSPKGTEAFF
v_gene: TRBV6-2/TRBV6-3; j_gene: TRBJ2-3; d_gene: TRBD2; abundance: few; CDR3nt: TGTGCCAGCAGTATCGGAGGCGGGGGGAACCTGGGCACAGATACGCAGTATTTT; CDR3aa: CASSIGGGGNLGTDTQYF
v_gene: TRBV7-8; j_gene: TRBJ2-3; d_gene: NA; abundance: many; CDR3nt: TGTGCCAGCAGCTTAGTAAGTGGGAGCACAGATACGCAGTATTTT; CDR3aa: CASSLVSGSTDTQYF
v_gene: TRBV7-6; j_gene: TRBJ2-2; d_gene: NA; abundance: many; CDR3nt: TGTGCCAGCAGCTTAGGGCATAACACCGGGGAGCTGTTTTTT; CDR3aa: CASSLGHNTGELFF
v_gene: TRBV7-9; j_gene: TRBJ1-4; d_gene: NA; abundance: few; CDR3nt: TGTGCCAGCAGCCCAACGGGGCCTTATGAAAAACTGTTTTTT; CDR3aa: CASSPTGPYEKLFF
v_gene: TRBV28; j_gene: TRBJ1-5; d_gene: NA; abundance: NA; CDR3nt: TGTGCCAGCAGTTTGACTGATATCAATCAGCCCCAGCATTTT; CDR3aa: CASSLTDINQPQHF
v_gene: TRBV7-2; j_gene: TRBJ1-1; d_gene: TRBD1; abundance: many; CDR3nt: TGTGCCAGCAGCATAGGGGGACAGCAGCGGACTGAAGCTTTCTTT; CDR3aa: CASSIGGQQRTEAFF
v_gene: TRBV28; j_gene: TRBJ2-5; d_gene: NA; abundance: many; CDR3nt: TGTGCCAGCACCCCCTTAGCCGGTACGGTGGAGACCCAGTACTTC; CDR3aa: CASTPLAGTVETQYF
v_gene: TRBV10-3; j_gene: TRBJ2-2; d_gene: NA; abundance: NA; CDR3nt: TGTGCCATCAGTGAGTCCGGAGGGGGGTCCACCGGGGAGCTGTTTTTT; CDR3aa: CAISESGGGSTGELFF
v_gene: TRBV6-2/TRBV6-3; j_gene: TRBJ2-1; d_gene: TRBD2; abundance: NA; CDR3nt: TGTGCCAGCAGTTTCCGCGGGACTAGCGGGGCCGTCAATGAGCAGTTCTTC; CDR3aa: CASSFRGTSGAVNEQFF
v_gene: TRBV12-3/TRBV12-4; j_gene: TRBJ2-1; d_gene: TRBD2; abundance: many; CDR3nt: TGTGCCAGCAGTTTCCCGGGACTAGCGGGGTATGAGCAGTTCTTC; CDR3aa: CASSFPGLAGYEQFF
v_gene: TRBV7-9; j_gene: TRBJ1-2; d_gene: NA; abundance: many; CDR3nt: TGTGCCAGCAGCTTAGGCACCAGCCACCAGGATGGCTACACCTTC; CDR3aa: CASSLGTSHQDGYTF
v_gene: TRBV28; j_gene: TRBJ2-5; d_gene: NA; abundance: many; CDR3nt: TGTGCCAGCAGTTTTCCGCGAGAGACCCAGTACTTC; CDR3aa: CASSFPRETQYF
v_gene: TRBV7-6; j_gene: TRBJ2-1; d_gene: NA; abundance: many; CDR3nt: TGTGCCAGCAGCTTACGGGGACCCTACAATGAGCAGTTCTTC; CDR3aa: CASSLRGPYNEQFF
v_gene: TRBV7-2; j_gene: TRBJ2-2; d_gene: NA; abundance: many; CDR3nt: TGTGCCAGCCAGACAGTGCCATCCACCGGGGAGCTGTTTTTT; CDR3aa: CASQTVPSTGELFF
v_gene: TRBV20-1; j_gene: TRBJ2-6; d_gene: TRBD1; abundance: NA; CDR3nt: TGCAGTGCTAGAGATCAGGGGGCATTCTCTGGGGCCAACGTCCTGACTTTC; CDR3aa: CSARDQGAFSGANVLTF
v_gene: TRBV27; j_gene: TRBJ2-2; d_gene: NA; abundance: many; CDR3nt: TGTGCCAGCAGTGGAGCAGGGGCCACCGGGGAGCTGTTTTTT; CDR3aa: CASSGAGATGELFF
v_gene: TRBV7-6; j_gene: TRBJ2-7; d_gene: NA; abundance: many; CDR3nt: TGTGCCAGCAGCGATAGTGGGAGCTCCTACGAGCAGTACTTC; CDR3aa: CASSDSGSSYEQYF
v_gene: TRBV19; j_gene: TRBJ2-1; d_gene: TRBD2; abundance: NA; CDR3nt: TGTGCCAGTAGTATAGGGAGCGGGAGAAGCTCCTACAATGAGCAGTTCTTC; CDR3aa: CASSIGSGRSSYNEQFF
v_gene: TRBV12-3/TRBV12-4; j_gene: TRBJ2-1; d_gene: TRBD1; abundance: many; CDR3nt: TGTGCCAGCAGTTCACTGGGACAGGGTGGCAATGAGCAGTTCTTC; CDR3aa: CASSSLGQGGNEQFF
v_gene: TRBV7-6; j_gene: TRBJ2-7; d_gene: NA; abundance: many; CDR3nt: TGTGCCAGCAGCCTTAGCGTCGCAGGTCGCGAGCAGTACTTC; CDR3aa: CASSLSVAGREQYF
v_gene: TRBV7-9; j_gene: TRBJ2-2; d_gene: NA; abundance: few; CDR3nt: TGTGCCAGCAGCTTAGAGGGACCTCACACCGGGGAGCTGTTTTTT; CDR3aa: CASSLEGPHTGELFF
v_gene: TRBV12-3/TRBV12-4; j_gene: TRBJ2-7; d_gene: NA; abundance: few; CDR3nt: TGTGCCAGCAGGGAAAAGACTGGGGGCTACGAGCAGTACTTC; CDR3aa: CASREKTGGYEQYF
v_gene: TRBV6-5; j_gene: TRBJ2-5; d_gene: NA; abundance: many; CDR3nt: TGTGCCAGCAGTTACGCGGCGGGGGCGTTTCAAGAGACCCAGTACTTC; CDR3aa: CASSYAAGAFQETQYF
v_gene: TRBV19; j_gene: TRBJ1-1; d_gene: TRBD1; abundance: few; CDR3nt: TGTGCCAGTAGTGAGAAGACAGGGGGTATAAGGAATGAAGCTTTCTTT; CDR3aa: CASSEKTGGIRNEAFF
v_gene: TRBV2; j_gene: TRBJ2-1; d_gene: NA; abundance: many; CDR3nt: TGTGCCAGCAGTGAATCGAGAGGTCTATCCTACAATGAGCAGTTCTTC; CDR3aa: CASSESRGLSYNEQFF
v_gene: TRBV20-1; j_gene: TRBJ2-2; d_gene: TRBD1; abundance: few; CDR3nt: TGCAGTGCTGCCTACAGGGGGCGCCTCACCGGGGAGCTGTTTTTT; CDR3aa: CSAAYRGRLTGELFF
v_gene: TRBV7-6; j_gene: TRBJ1-5; d_gene: TRBD1; abundance: NA; CDR3nt: TGTGCCAGCAGCTTAGCGGTGTGGACAGGGGGCGCTTATAGCAATCAGCCCCAGCATTTT; CDR3aa: CASSLAVWTGGAYSNQPQHF
v_gene: TRBV2; j_gene: TRBJ2-1; d_gene: NA; abundance: NA; CDR3nt: TGTGCCAGCAGTGAATCCTCTAAGGGCGGCAATGAGCAGTTCTTC; CDR3aa: CASSESSKGGNEQFF
v_gene: TRBV12-3/TRBV12-4; j_gene: TRBJ1-1; d_gene: NA; abundance: many; CDR3nt: TGTGCCAGCAGTTGGGGCAGCCTTTTTGAAGCTTTCTTT; CDR3aa: CASSWGSLFEAFF
v_gene: TRBV7-2; j_gene: TRBJ2-3; d_gene: TRBD2; abundance: many; CDR3nt: TGTGCCAGCAGCCCACTAGCGGGGGTGGATACGCAGTATTTT; CDR3aa: CASSPLAGVDTQYF
v_gene: TRBV6-2/TRBV6-3; j_gene: TRBJ2-7; d_gene: TRBD1; abundance: few; CDR3nt: TGTGCCAGCAGTTACCGGGACAGGGGGTTCTACGAGCAGTACTTC; CDR3aa: CASSYRDRGFYEQYF
v_gene: TRBV2; j_gene: TRBJ1-1; d_gene: NA; abundance: few; CDR3nt: TGTGCCAGCAGTGATGGTTTTGAAGCTTTCTTT; CDR3aa: CASSDGFEAFF
v_gene: TRBV6-2/TRBV6-3; j_gene: TRBJ1-1; d_gene: NA; abundance: few; CDR3nt: TGTGCCAGCAGTTTCCCCCTTCACAAGGACACTGAAGCTTTCTTT; CDR3aa: CASSFPLHKDTEAFF
v_gene: TRBV29-1; j_gene: TRBJ2-1; d_gene: TRBD2; abundance: NA; CDR3nt: TGCAGCGTTGGGATAGCGGGGTACAATGAGCAGTTCTTT; CDR3aa: CSVGIAGYNEQFF